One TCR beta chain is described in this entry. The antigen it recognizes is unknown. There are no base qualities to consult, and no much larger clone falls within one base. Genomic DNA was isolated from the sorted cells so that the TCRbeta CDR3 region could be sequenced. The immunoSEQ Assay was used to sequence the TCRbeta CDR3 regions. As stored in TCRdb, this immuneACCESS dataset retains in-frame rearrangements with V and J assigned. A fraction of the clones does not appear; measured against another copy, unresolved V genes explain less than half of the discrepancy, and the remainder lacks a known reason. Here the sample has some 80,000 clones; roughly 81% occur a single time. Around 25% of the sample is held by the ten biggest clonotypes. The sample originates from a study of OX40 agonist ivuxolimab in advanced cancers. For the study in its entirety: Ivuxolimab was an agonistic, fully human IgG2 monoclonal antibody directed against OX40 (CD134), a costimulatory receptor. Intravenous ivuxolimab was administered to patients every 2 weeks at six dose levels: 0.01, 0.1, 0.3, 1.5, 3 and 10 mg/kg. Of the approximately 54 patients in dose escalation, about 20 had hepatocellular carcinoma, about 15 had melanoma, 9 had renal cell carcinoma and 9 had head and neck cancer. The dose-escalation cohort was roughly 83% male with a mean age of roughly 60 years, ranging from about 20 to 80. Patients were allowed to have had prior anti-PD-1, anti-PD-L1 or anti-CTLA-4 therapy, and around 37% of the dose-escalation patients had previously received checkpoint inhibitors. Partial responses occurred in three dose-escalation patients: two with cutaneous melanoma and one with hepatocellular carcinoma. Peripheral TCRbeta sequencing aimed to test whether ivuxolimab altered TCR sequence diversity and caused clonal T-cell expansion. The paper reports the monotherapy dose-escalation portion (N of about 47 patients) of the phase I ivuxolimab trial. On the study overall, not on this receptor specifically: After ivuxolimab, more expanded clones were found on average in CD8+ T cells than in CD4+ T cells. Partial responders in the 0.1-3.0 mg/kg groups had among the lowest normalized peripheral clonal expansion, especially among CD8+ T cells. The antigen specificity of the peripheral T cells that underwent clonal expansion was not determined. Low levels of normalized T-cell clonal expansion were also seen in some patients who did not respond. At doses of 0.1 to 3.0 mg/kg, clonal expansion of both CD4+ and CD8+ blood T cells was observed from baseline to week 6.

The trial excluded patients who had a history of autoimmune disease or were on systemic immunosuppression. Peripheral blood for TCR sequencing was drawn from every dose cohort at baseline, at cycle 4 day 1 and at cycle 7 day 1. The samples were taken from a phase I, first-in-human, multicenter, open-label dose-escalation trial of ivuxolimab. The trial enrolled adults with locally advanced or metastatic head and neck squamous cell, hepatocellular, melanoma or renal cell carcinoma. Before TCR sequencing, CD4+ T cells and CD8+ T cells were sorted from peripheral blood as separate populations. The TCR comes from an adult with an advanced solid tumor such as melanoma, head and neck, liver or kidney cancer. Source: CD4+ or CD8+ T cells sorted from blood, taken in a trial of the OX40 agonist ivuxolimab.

At the DNA level, the sequence is TGTGCCAGCAGCCTGGACAGGCCTTTAGTCTCCTATAATTCACCCCTCCACTTT. Its coded protein is CASSLDRPLVSYNSPLHF. Recombination linked TRBV7-2 to TRBJ1-6, with TRBD1 matching 7 junction bases. Germline trimming: 5 bases from V, 0 bases from J; junction bases outside gene matches: 10. From the cysteine up to the phenylalanine, the CDR3 has a length of 18 residues. The retained sequence is limited to the CDR3, 54 bases, with the frame set at the first base. CDR1 and CDR2 are drawn from the germline V gene: SGHTA, FQGNSA.